This is a list of T cell receptor beta chains from one sample in a study of blood T cell repertoires in COVID-19. Profiling relied on immunoSEQ multiplex PCR, and the TCRdb table lists in-frame clones only, not all of them. The table lists 90,000 to 130,000 clones, about two thirds of them singletons. Source material: peripheral blood. These receptor sequences come from a woman aged 40 to 55 with acute or convalescent COVID-19. Each CDR3 is given with its conserved first and last residue. The D gene is left open where the match is weak. Clone size, where shown, is once, few, many, or a class for clones that have expanded.

TRBD2	15	TRBJ2-1	TRBV5-1	once	TGCGCCAGCACCACTGGACTAGCGGGGGGCAATGAGCAGTTCTTC	CASTTGLAGGNEQFF
NA	15	TRBJ1-6	TRBV7-2	NA	TGTGCCACGCAAGCTGGGGGGTCCTATAATTCACCCCTCCACTTT	CATQAGGSYNSPLHF
NA	15	TRBJ2-7	TRBV6-2/TRBV6-3	NA	TGTGCCAGCAGTTACGGAGGGGGGGACCCCTACGAGCAGTACTTC	CASSYGGGDPYEQYF
NA	16	TRBJ1-6	TRBV4-2	NA	TGTGCCAGCAGCCAAGAATGGGGGACACTCAATTCACCCCTCCACTTT	CASSQEWGTLNSPLHF
NA	17	TRBJ1-6	TRBV7-6	NA	TGTGCCAGCAGCCCCACCGCCTCGTCATCGCCAGATTCACCCCTCCACTTT	CASSPTASSSPDSPLHF
TRBD1	19	TRBJ1-6	TRBV6-6	NA	TGTGCCAGCAGCTACAGGCATACACAGGGGAGCTCCTATAATTCACCCCTCCACTTT	CASSYRHTQGSSYNSPLHF
NA	14	TRBJ1-2	TRBV3-1/TRBV3-2	NA	TGTGCCAGCAGACCCGGGACTTCAATGGGCGGCTACACCTTC	CASRPGTSMGGYTF
NA	15	TRBJ2-2	TRBV5-5	NA	TGTGCCAGCAGCTTGCTCGGTCTTAACACCGGGGAGCTGTTTTTT	CASSLLGLNTGELFF
TRBD1	14	TRBJ1-1	TRBV19	NA	TGTGCCAGTAGTTTCAGGGGGCGGGACACTGAAGCTTTCTTT	CASSFRGRDTEAFF
NA	16	TRBJ2-2	TRBV18	NA	TGTGCCAGCTCACCACTTTCCGGGTCTAACACCGGGGAGCTGTTTTTT	CASSPLSGSNTGELFF
TRBD1	14	TRBJ1-2	TRBV5-1	many	TGCGCCAGCAGCTTGGGAACAGGGGGAGAAGGCTACACCTTC	CASSLGTGGEGYTF
TRBD1	13	TRBJ1-2	TRBV29-1	once	TGCAGCGTGCTTATCCAGGGGGTTGGCGGCTACACCTTC	CSVLIQGVGGYTF
NA	15	TRBJ2-7	TRBV18	NA	TGTGCCAGCTCACCAGGGCTACCGGATGTCTACGAGCAGTACTTC	CASSPGLPDVYEQYF
TRBD1	16	TRBJ1-2	TRBV28	NA	TGTGCCAGCAGTTTATCCCCCAGGGGGTTGGGCTATGGCTACACCTTC	CASSLSPRGLGYGYTF
NA	11	TRBJ1-2	TRBV19	NA	TGTGCCAGTAGTATTGGAGTTGTCTACACCTTC	CASSIGVVYTF
NA	15	TRBJ2-3	TRBV7-2	NA	TGTGCCAGCAGCTTATGGCGGCGGAGGGCAGATACGCAGTATTTT	CASSLWRRRADTQYF
NA	12	TRBJ2-1	TRBV2	NA	TGTGCCAACTCAGGACTGCTAGGGGAGCAGTTCTTC	CANSGLLGEQFF
TRBD2	17	TRBJ2-3	TRBV11-2	NA	TGTGCCAGCAGCTTAGGGCTAGCGGGGGGGCCGGGAGATACGCAGTATTTT	CASSLGLAGGPGDTQYF
NA	16	TRBJ2-5	TRBV15	NA	TGTGCCACCAGCAGAGATCGGGAAACGCGATGGGAGACCCAGTACTTC	CATSRDRETRWETQYF
NA	12	TRBJ1-2	TRBV28	NA	TGTGCCAGCAGTTTATCCCAATATGGCTACACCTTC	CASSLSQYGYTF
TRBD1	15	TRBJ1-4	TRBV18	NA	TGTGCCAGCTCACCAGTGGGGACAGAAAATGAAAAACTGTTTTTT	CASSPVGTENEKLFF
NA	16	TRBJ1-5	TRBV28	NA	TGTGCCAGCAGCCCCACCGGGGAAAAGAGCAATCAGCCCCAGCATTTT	CASSPTGEKSNQPQHF
TRBD1	15	TRBJ1-1	TRBV7-2	NA	TGTGCCAGCCGCCTCGGAGACAGGGGGGCCACTGAAGCTTTCTTT	CASRLGDRGATEAFF
TRBD1	14	TRBJ1-1	TRBV15	few	TGTGCCACCAGCAGAGACAGGGGGAGCACTGAAGCTTTCTTT	CATSRDRGSTEAFF
NA	14	TRBJ2-7	TRBV9	many	TGTGCCAGCAGCGTAATGGCAGACTCCTACGAGCAGTACTTC	CASSVMADSYEQYF
NA	17	TRBJ1-1	TRBV23-1	NA	TGCGCCAGCAGTCAATCTCTCAGTGACAGATCGAACACTGAAGCTTTCTTT	CASSQSLSDRSNTEAFF
NA	14	TRBJ1-2	TRBV28	NA	TGTGCCAGCAACCGCCAGGGTACTAACTATGGCTACACCTTC	CASNRQGTNYGYTF
TRBD1	16	TRBJ1-6	TRBV3-1/TRBV3-2	NA	TGTGCCAGCAGCCAAGACGAAGACAGGGGAAATTCACCCCTCCACTTT	CASSQDEDRGNSPLHF
TRBD2	15	TRBJ2-5	TRBV4-2	many	TGTGCCAGCAGCCAAGAGCGGGGGGGCCAAGAGACCCAGTACTTC	CASSQERGGQETQYF
TRBD1	16	TRBJ1-3	TRBV6-1	once	TGTGCCAGCAGTGAATTACAGGGGGCGCCTGGAAACACCATATATTTT	CASSELQGAPGNTIYF
NA	14	TRBJ1-3	TRBV6-1	NA	TGTGCCAGCAGTGAAGGAGGGTCTGGAAACACCATATATTTT	CASSEGGSGNTIYF
NA	14	TRBJ1-1	TRBV2	NA	TGTGCCAGCAGTAGGGGGGGTCTTACTACTGAAGCTTTCTTT	CASSRGGLTTEAFF
TRBD1	15	TRBJ2-3	TRBV9	NA	TGTGCCAGCAGCGTGGGGGACAGGGTGACAGATACGCAGTATTTT	CASSVGDRVTDTQYF
NA	15	TRBJ1-2	TRBV18	once	TGTGCCAGCTCACCAACGCCAGGGACTTTTCTTGGCTACACCTTC	CASSPTPGTFLGYTF
NA	11	TRBJ2-7	TRBV28	few	TGTGCCAGCAGTTCAGAATACGAGCAGTACTTC	CASSSEYEQYF
NA	14	TRBJ2-7	TRBV2	NA	TGTGCCAGCGGACCAAGGCGGGGCTTCGAAGAGCAGTACTTC	CASGPRRGFEEQYF
TRBD1	14	TRBJ1-6	TRBV6-6	NA	TGTGCCAGCAGTAAACAGGGGAGTGGTTCACCCCTCCACTTT	CASSKQGSGSPLHF
NA	13	TRBJ1-6	TRBV30	few	TGTGCCTGGAATCGCGATTATAATTCACCCCTCCACTTT	CAWNRDYNSPLHF
NA	15	TRBJ2-7	TRBV11-2	NA	TGTGCCAGCAGCTCCCAGAGACAGGGAGGCTACGAGCAGTACTTC	CASSSQRQGGYEQYF
NA	14	TRBJ1-5	TRBV15	few	TGTGCCACCAGTCCGGGGGGGAGTAATCAGCCCCAGCATTTT	CATSPGGSNQPQHF
NA	13	TRBJ2-7	TRBV11-1	few	TGTGCCAGCAGCTCCCGGACAGACTACGAGCAGTACTTC	CASSSRTDYEQYF
TRBD1	16	TRBJ2-5	TRBV24-1	NA	TGTGCCACCAGTGAATTCGGGACAGGGGTACAAGAGACCCAGTACTTC	CATSEFGTGVQETQYF
TRBD1	15	TRBJ2-5	TRBV9	NA	TGTGCCAGCAGCGTAGCAGGGGGCGTCGGAGAGACCCAGTACTTC	CASSVAGGVGETQYF
TRBD1	13	TRBJ1-1	TRBV7-2	NA	TGTGCCAGCAGTAGCCAGGGGGGAACTGAAGCTTTCTTT	CASSSQGGTEAFF
NA	13	TRBJ1-1	TRBV20-1	NA	TGCAGTGCTAGTGAGGAGGGACGACGGGGAGCTTTCTTT	CSASEEGRRGAFF
NA	13	TRBJ2-3	TRBV9	NA	TGTGCCAGCAGCTTGCGACAGGCAGATACGCAGTATTTT	CASSLRQADTQYF
NA	16	TRBJ1-1	TRBV7-2	NA	TGTGCCAGCAGCTCGAAAGGTCGGGTGTTGAACACTGAAGCTTTCTTT	CASSSKGRVLNTEAFF
NA	14	TRBJ1-1	TRBV4-1	NA	TGCGCCAGCTCGGACGGGGCGACAGGACGTGAAGCTTTCTTT	CASSDGATGREAFF
NA	15	TRBJ2-1	TRBV5-1	NA	TGCGCCAGCAGCCGGACCACGCCCCGAGAGGGTGAGCAGTTCTTC	CASSRTTPREGEQFF
NA	15	TRBJ1-3	TRBV29-1	many	TGCAGCGCCACAACGGGGATAGAGGCTGGAAACACCATATATTTT	CSATTGIEAGNTIYF
NA	13	TRBJ1-2	TRBV7-9	few	TGTGCCAGCAGCTTAAAAGGGGACTATGGCTACACCTTC	CASSLKGDYGYTF
NA	16	TRBJ1-2	TRBV9	many	TGTGCCAGCAGCGTATCCTGGGACTTAGCTAACTATGGCTACACCTTC	CASSVSWDLANYGYTF
NA	15	TRBJ1-5	TRBV19	NA	TGTGCCAGTAGGATCAAAGACTATAGCAATCAGCCCCAGCATTTT	CASRIKDYSNQPQHF
TRBD2	18	TRBJ2-3	TRBV6-2/TRBV6-3	NA	TGTGCCAGCAGTTACTCGAAGTCGGGGGGGGCCCGTCCAGATACGCAGTATTTT	CASSYSKSGGARPDTQYF
TRBD1	16	TRBJ2-3	TRBV5-1	NA	TGCGCCAGCAGCATCAGAAGACAGGGCAGCACAGATACGCAGTATTTT	CASSIRRQGSTDTQYF
TRBD1	15	TRBJ1-6	TRBV6-2/TRBV6-3	NA	TGTGCCAGCAGTTTTGGACAGGGATATAATTCACCCCTCCACTTT	CASSFGQGYNSPLHF
NA	14	TRBJ2-2	TRBV7-9	few	TGTGCCAGCAGCTTATATTCAGGCACCGGGGAGCTGTTTTTT	CASSLYSGTGELFF
TRBD2	14	TRBJ2-1	TRBV3-1/TRBV3-2	NA	TGTGCCAGCAGCCCAAGCGGGAGGGAAGATGAGCAGTTCTTC	CASSPSGREDEQFF
TRBD2	14	TRBJ2-5	TRBV6-5	once	TGTGCCAGCAGTTACGGAAGCGGGGGAGAGACCCAGTACTTC	CASSYGSGGETQYF